This is a list of T cell receptor beta chains from one sample in a study of shared clonotypes between healthy human individuals. Here immunoSEQ multiplex PCR was the method, and the copy in TCRdb shows in-frame clones only, minus some. The sample contains roughly 890,000 clones, roughly 92% of which appear only once. The specimen sequenced was naive CD8+ T cells sorted from blood. Receptors were obtained from a man aged 30-40 years in good health. CDR3s include the opening cysteine and the closing phenylalanine or tryptophan. A D gene is named only where the DNA matches it firmly. Expanded clones are given a class, and other clones once, few, many or no size at all.

TRBV2	TRBD1	TRBJ2-7	.	TGTGCCAGCAGAGAGGGACAGGCATTCTCCTACGAGCAGTACTTC	CASREGQAFSYEQYF
TRBV4-3	TRBD2	TRBJ2-7	.	TGCGCCAGCAGCCAAGATCGAGCGGGAGTTTACGAGCAGTACTTC	CASSQDRAGVYEQYF
TRBV4-1	.	TRBJ2-7	.	TGCGCCAGCAGCCCTCCTTCCGGGTCCGAGCAGTACTTC	CASSPPSGSEQYF
TRBV11-3	.	TRBJ2-2	.	TGTGCCAGCAGCCTATATATCGACAGTTCGAACACCGGGGAGCTGTTTTTT	CASSLYIDSSNTGELFF
TRBV7-9	.	TRBJ1-1	few	TGTGCCAGCAGCTTAGTGAACACTGAAGCTTTCTTT	CASSLVNTEAFF
TRBV25-1	.	TRBJ2-7	.	TGTGCCAGCAGTGAAATGGTAGGGTCCGAGCAGTACTTC	CASSEMVGSEQYF
TRBV28	.	TRBJ2-7	few	TGTGCCAGCAGTCCGGGGACCGTTATGAGCTCCTACGAGCAGTACTTC	CASSPGTVMSSYEQYF
TRBV6-5	TRBD1	TRBJ1-1	.	TGTGCCAGCAGCCCCGGGACAGTGAACACTGAAGCTTTCTTT	CASSPGTVNTEAFF
TRBV25-1	TRBD1	TRBJ2-2	.	TGTGCCAGCAGTGAATGGGGGCAGGGGGACACCGGGGAGCTGTTTTTT	CASSEWGQGDTGELFF
TRBV4-3	.	TRBJ2-7	.	TGCGCCAGCAGCCAAGATCATCGAGGAGATTCCTACGAGCAGTACTTC	CASSQDHRGDSYEQYF
TRBV7-2	.	TRBJ2-3	.	TGTGCCAGCAGCGCCCTCACAGATACGCAGTATTTT	CASSALTDTQYF
TRBV27	TRBD2	TRBJ2-1	.	TGTGCCAGCAGGCTAGCGGGAGCCCACAATGAGCAGTTCTTC	CASRLAGAHNEQFF
TRBV27	.	TRBJ2-7	.	TGTGCCAGCAGTCCGTTCCGGACGGGTAGCGAGCAGTACTTC	CASSPFRTGSEQYF
TRBV2	.	TRBJ2-7	.	TGTGCCAGCAGTGAAGCGCAGCAGGGGATCACCTACGAGCAGTACTTC	CASSEAQQGITYEQYF
TRBV6-5	TRBD1	TRBJ2-7	.	TGTGCCAGCAGTTCTCGGGACAGCTACGAGCAGTACTTC	CASSSRDSYEQYF
TRBV4-1	TRBD1	TRBJ1-1	.	TGCGCCAGCAGCCGTGGACAGGTCCAGAACACTGAAGCTTTCTTT	CASSRGQVQNTEAFF
TRBV29-1	.	TRBJ2-1	.	TGCAGCGTTGATACACGGTACAATGAGCAGTTCTTC	CSVDTRYNEQFF
TRBV19	TRBD2	TRBJ2-5	.	TGTGCCAGTAGAGGGACTAGCGGGCTGCAAGAGACCCAGTACTTC	CASRGTSGLQETQYF
TRBV13	.	TRBJ2-1	once	TGTGCCAGCAGCTTCAAGCGTTACAATGAGCAGTTCTTC	CASSFKRYNEQFF
TRBV7-8	TRBD1	TRBJ2-1	.	TGTGCCAGCAGCGCCCGGGACAGTGGTGTGTTCTTC	CASSARDSGVFF
TRBV30	.	TRBJ1-4	.	TGTGCCTGGAGTGTGAGCAGTTCTAATGAAAAACTGTTTTTT	CAWSVSSSNEKLFF
TRBV6-1	TRBD2	TRBJ2-2	.	TGTGCCAGCAGTGCCTTACTAGCGGGACCCACCGGGGAGCTGTTTTTT	CASSALLAGPTGELFF
TRBV7-9	TRBD1	TRBJ2-1	.	TGTGCCAGCAGAGAGGACAGGGTCAATGAGCAGTTCTTC	CASREDRVNEQFF
TRBV5-6	TRBD1	TRBJ2-4	once	TGTGCCAGCAGCTCCGGACAGGGGGCCAAAAACATTCAGTACTTC	CASSSGQGAKNIQYF
TRBV2	.	TRBJ2-5	.	TGTGCCAGCATGGGACGGGTAGGGACCCAGTACTTC	CASMGRVGTQYF
TRBV10-3	.	TRBJ1-5	.	TGTGCCATCAGTGAGTTAGGAGATCAGCCCCAGCATTTT	CAISELGDQPQHF
TRBV7-9	TRBD2	TRBJ2-2	.	TGTGCCAGCTGCCCTAGCGGGACCGGGGAGCTGTTTTTT	CASCPSGTGELFF
TRBV4-1	.	TRBJ1-1	.	TGCGCCAGCAGCCAAGATCCGACGGTGAACACTGAAGCTTTCTTT	CASSQDPTVNTEAFF
TRBV10-3	.	TRBJ2-3	.	TGTGCCATCAGTGTTAGTAGACTTAGCACAGATACGCAGTATTTT	CAISVSRLSTDTQYF
TRBV2	.	TRBJ2-2	few	TGTGCCAGCAGTGTACAGCTTAGGGAGCTGTTTTTT	CASSVQLRELFF
TRBV19	.	TRBJ2-3	.	TGTGCCAGTAGTATGGTAGCGCTCGGCACAGATACGCAGTATTTT	CASSMVALGTDTQYF
TRBV10-3	.	TRBJ2-3	once	TGTGCCATCAGTGCGTCACGCACAGATACGCAGTATTTT	CAISASRTDTQYF
TRBV7-9	.	TRBJ1-5	.	TGTGCCAGCAGGCTAGGGAATCAGCCCCAGCATTTT	CASRLGNQPQHF
TRBV2	.	TRBJ1-2	.	TGTGCCAGCAGTGAAGCGGCAGTCGTGAACTATGGCTACACCTTC	CASSEAAVVNYGYTF
TRBV29-1	.	TRBJ2-1	once	TGCAGCGGGGCTCCCGCCCATAGAGAAAATGAGCAGTTCTTC	CSGAPAHRENEQFF
TRBV27	TRBD2	TRBJ2-3	.	TGTGCCAGCAGTCCCATAGCGGGAGCCTCGGCGGATACGCAGTATTTT	CASSPIAGASADTQYF
TRBV7-9	.	TRBJ1-1	once	TGTGCCAGCAGCTTGGATTTCACTGAAGCTTTCTTT	CASSLDFTEAFF
TRBV5-1	TRBD2	TRBJ2-7	once	TGCGCCAGCAGCGATCAGCGGGAGGGCTTAGGCTACGAGCAGTACTTC	CASSDQREGLGYEQYF
TRBV28	.	TRBJ2-1	.	TGTGCCAGCAGTTCCAAGACGGGAGAAGTGAATGAGCAGTTCTTC	CASSSKTGEVNEQFF
TRBV13	.	TRBJ1-5	.	TGTGCCAGCAGCTTAGGCCAGAAGCCCCAGCATTTT	CASSLGQKPQHF
TRBV5-4	TRBD1	TRBJ2-4	.	TGTGCCAGCAGCTTGGCCGACAGGGGATACATTCAGTACTTC	CASSLADRGYIQYF
TRBV2	TRBD1	TRBJ1-2	few	TGTGCCGCGACAGGGGGCAGGAGCTATGGCTACACCTTC	CAATGGRSYGYTF
TRBV28	TRBD2	TRBJ2-5	.	TGTGCCAGCAGTTCAGGACTAGCGGGATGGGCGTCCCAAGAGACCCAGTACTTC	CASSSGLAGWASQETQYF
TRBV7-3	.	TRBJ2-1	.	TGTGCCAGCAGCTTATCACAGGGCGGTGAGCAGTTCTTC	CASSLSQGGEQFF
TRBV9	.	TRBJ2-1	.	TGTGCCAGCAGCCCACTTGATCCCCTCCGGGACAAGAACAATGAGCAGTTCTTC	CASSPLDPLRDKNNEQFF
TRBV5-1	.	TRBJ2-7	.	TGCGCCAGCAGCTTACGGGGGGCCCACGAGCAGTACTTC	CASSLRGAHEQYF
TRBV5-8	TRBD1	TRBJ2-3	.	TGTGCCAGCAGCCTAGGGGGCAACTCTGCAGATACGCAGTATTTT	CASSLGGNSADTQYF
TRBV7-8	.	TRBJ1-1	.	TGTGCCAGCAGCTTCGTGGCCCGACAGGATGGTTGGAACACTGAAGCTTTCTTT	CASSFVARQDGWNTEAFF
TRBV27	TRBD1	TRBJ2-7	.	TGTGCCAGCAGTCAAGACAGGGCCCCCTACGAGCAGTACTTC	CASSQDRAPYEQYF
TRBV27	TRBD1	TRBJ1-2	.	TGTGCCAGCAGTTTAACGGGGACAGGGAACTATGGCTACACCTTC	CASSLTGTGNYGYTF
TRBV5-8	TRBD1	TRBJ1-5	.	TGTGCCAGCAAAACAGGGGGTCAGCCCCAGCATTTT	CASKTGGQPQHF
TRBV7-9	TRBD2	TRBJ2-7	.	TGTGCCAGCAGCTTCGGGTTGCGGGGGACCGAGCAGTACTTC	CASSFGLRGTEQYF
TRBV27	TRBD2	TRBJ2-1	.	TGTGCCAGCACTAGCGGGAGGAGCTACAATGAGCAGTTCTTC	CASTSGRSYNEQFF
TRBV12-5	.	TRBJ1-2	.	TGTGCTAGTGGTTTGGCACAATGGTATGGCTACACCTTC	CASGLAQWYGYTF
TRBV27	.	TRBJ2-5	.	TGTGCCAGCAAAGACGGTCAAGAGACCCAGTACTTC	CASKDGQETQYF
TRBV5-4	TRBD2	TRBJ2-1	once	TGCGCCAGCAGTTCCGGGGGGTTCGGTTCCCCATATGAGCAGTTCTTC	CASSSGGFGSPYEQFF
TRBV11-3	TRBD2	TRBJ2-1	.	TGTGCCAGCAGCGATCGGGGGGACAATGAGCAGTTCTTC	CASSDRGDNEQFF
TRBV10-3	.	TRBJ2-1	.	TGTGCCATCAGTGAGGGGGTCAACACCTACAATGAGCAGTTCTTC	CAISEGVNTYNEQFF